What follows are 4 T cell receptor beta chains derived from one specimen sequenced in a study of cytomegalovirus exposure and HLA in healthy donors (dated by TCRdb to 2016 to 2017). Library creation used the immunoSEQ multiplex PCR assay. For the multiplex PCR, a mixture combining 60 forward primers for TCR Vbeta segments and 13 reverse primers for TCR Jbeta segments was used. The table was pulled from immuneACCESS by TCRdb, which kept in-frame rearrangements only. Such tables lose some clones; where checked, under half of the loss comes from unresolved V genes, and the rest has no known cause. The sample table records approximately 290,000 clones; about 80% of these occur just once. The ten largest clones take up about 0.28% of the sample. The sequenced material came from PBMCs. All receptors come from a girl aged 2-15 years in good health and CMV-seronegative.

The V and J genes are TRBV6-1 and TRBJ2-1; 9 bases align to TRBD2. The germline V gene encodes CDR1 MNHNS and CDR2 SASEGT. After removal of 6 bases from V and 7 bases from J, the junction contained 10 bases not matched to a gene. The length of the CDR3 is 15 residues. CDR3 DNA: TGTGCCAGCAGAACCTTAGCGGGAGCGGGGAATGAGCAGTTCTTC. Its protein is CASRTLAGAGNEQFF.

The chain carries TRBV29-1 and TRBJ1-1; TRBD1 aligns across 9 bases. The trim removed 7 bases at V and 6 bases at J, leaving 9 bases unmatched. Germline V gene lookup returns CDR1 SQVTM and CDR2 ANQGSEA. The CDR3 totals 13 residues. The CDR3 coding sequence is TGCAGCGCCAAGGGGGACAGGGACCCTGAAGCTTTCTTT. This translates into CSAKGDRDPEAFF.

The table lists this clone with a count of one. The chain has TRBV7-9 and TRBJ2-1; D perhaps matches TRBD2 (6 bases). There are 14 residues in the CDR3. In germline, CDR1 is SEHNR, CDR2 FQNEAQ (reference sequence). V gave up 5 bases and J gave up 2 bases, with 10 bases separating them. CDR3 coding DNA: TGTGCCAGCAGCCGGGAGCGGGCCTACAATGAGCAGTTCTTC. Protein sequence: CASSRERAYNEQFF.

The gene calls are TRBV7-6 and TRBJ1-1; TRBD1 is a possible D gene (5 bases). This CDR3 has 13 residues. The germline CDR1 and CDR2 sequences are SGHVS and FNYEAQ. With 6 bases removed from V and 1 base from J, the gap between germline ends came to 9 bases. This CDR3 reads CASRLTENTEAFF. The CDR3 nucleotides read TGTGCCAGCAGGCTGACAGAGAACACTGAAGCTTTCTTT.